Following are 7 T cell receptor beta chains from one sample sequenced in a study of vaccination effects on CD4 cells after COVID-19. Antigens for these TCRs are unknown. Assay: immunoSEQ multiplex PCR; the TCRdb copy retains only in-frame clones and omits some. Of some 47,000 clones in the sample, just over 70% were seen once. After more than 8 days in culture, the CD4+ T cells were isolated. Two doses of BNT162b2 or mRNA-1273 vaccine were administered to participants. Sequencing was performed on CD4+ T cells from PBMCs cultured without peptide, taken after COVID-19 vaccination. Source of these receptors: a human donor who received a COVID-19 vaccine.

This clone has just a few counts. The V call is TRBV5-1, the J call TRBJ2-7, with D perhaps matching TRBD1 (6 bases). The germline V gene encodes CDR1 SGHRS and CDR2 YFSETQ. The V end was cut by 2 bases, the J end by 4 bases, with 16 bases between. The CDR3 consists of 15 residues. For the CDR3, the DNA is TGCGCCAGCAGCTTTGGACAGTCAAGTTCTTACGAGCAGTACTTC. Protein product: CASSFGQSSSYEQYF.

The chain uses TRBV10-3 and TRBJ1-1; 10 bases match TRBD1. J gave up 3 bases and V 9 bases, and 4 bases lay outside the gene matches. Germline loops: CDR1 ENHRY, CDR2 SYGVKD. This CDR3 region has 13 residues. CDR3: CAIMGQGYTEAFF. CDR3 in DNA: TGTGCCATTATGGGACAGGGGTACACTGAAGCTTTCTTT.

The rearrangement uses TRBV11-2 and TRBJ1-2, with D perhaps TRBD1 (6 bases). The germline V gene has CDR1 SGHAT and CDR2 FQNNGV. V was cut by 5 bases and J by 3 bases, with 19 bases left in between. This CDR3 has 16 amino acids. The CDR3 nucleotides are TGTGCCAGCAGCCCCTCTCGGGGGCTGGGTTACTATGGCTACACCTTC. Translated: CASSPSRGLGYYGYTF.

The genes are TRBV10-3 and TRBJ1-6, with D maybe TRBD1 (5 bases). Germline V gene data show CDR1 as ENHRY and CDR2 as SYGVKD. V was cut by 10 bases and J by 6 bases, with 16 bases left in between. The CDR3 consists of 14 residues. CDR3 sequence (DNA): TGTGCCACCCTCGAACAGGACTTTAATTCACCCCTCCACTTT. Its protein product is CATLEQDFNSPLHF.

V gene TRBV4-1 combines with J gene TRBJ2-5; 9 positions match TRBD2. In germline, CDR1 is MGHRA, CDR2 YSYEKL. Trimming removed 0 bases from V and 6 bases from J; junction bases left unmatched: 8. The CDR3 has 16 residues. In DNA, the CDR3 is TGCGCCAGCAGCCAAGATGGCGGGAGGGCCGGGAAGACCCAGTACTTC. Translating gives CASSQDGGRAGKTQYF.

This rearrangement joins TRBV15 to TRBJ1-2; no firm D call. CDR3 length: 12 amino acids. CDR1 and CDR2 from the germline V gene are LNHNV and YYDKDF (reference sequence). The V end lost 1 base, the J end lost 4 bases, and 4 bases lay between the germline ends. CDR3 bases: TGTGCCACCAGCAGAGGACCCTATGGCTACACCTTC. This encodes CATSRGPYGYTF.

The chain recombines TRBV5-6 with TRBJ2-5; D possibly matches TRBD1 or TRBD2 (5 bases each). The CDR3 is made up of 13 amino acids. In germline, CDR1 is SGHDT, CDR2 YYEEEE. Trimming stripped 0 bases from V and 5 bases from J, with 8 bases between. The CDR3 spells CASSLGGVETQYF. The CDR3 DNA reads as TGTGCCAGCAGCTTGGGAGGGGTGGAGACCCAGTACTTC.